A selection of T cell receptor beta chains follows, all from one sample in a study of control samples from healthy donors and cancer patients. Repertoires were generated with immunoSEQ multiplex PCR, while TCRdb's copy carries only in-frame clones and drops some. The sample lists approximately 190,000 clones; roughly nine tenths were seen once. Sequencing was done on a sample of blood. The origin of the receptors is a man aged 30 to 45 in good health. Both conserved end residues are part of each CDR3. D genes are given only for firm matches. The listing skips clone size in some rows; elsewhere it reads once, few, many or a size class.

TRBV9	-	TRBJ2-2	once	TGTGCCAGCAGCCGGCGCCGGGATAAGGGCACCGGGGAGCTGTTTTTT	CASSRRRDKGTGELFF
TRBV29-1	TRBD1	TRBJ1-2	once	TGCAGCGTTGAGGGACAGGGCCCCTTCGCTGGCTACACCTTC	CSVEGQGPFAGYTF
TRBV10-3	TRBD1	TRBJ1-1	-	TGTGCCATCAGGACAGGGTTGTCCACTGAAGCTTTCTTT	CAIRTGLSTEAFF
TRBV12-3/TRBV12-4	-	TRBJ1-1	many	TGTGCCAGCACCTCTTGGAACACTGAAGCTTTCTTT	CASTSWNTEAFF
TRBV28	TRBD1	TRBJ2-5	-	TGTGCCAGCAGTTTATGGGAAACGCGACAGGGGGCCGTACGTACGGAGACCCAGTACTTC	CASSLWETRQGAVRTETQYF
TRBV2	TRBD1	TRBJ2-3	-	TGTGCCAGCAGTGTTCAGGGACAGGGGGCAACGGATACGCAGTATTTT	CASSVQGQGATDTQYF
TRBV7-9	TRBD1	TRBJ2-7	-	TGTGCCAGCAGCCGACTGGGACAGGGGGCCGACGAGCAGTACTTC	CASSRLGQGADEQYF
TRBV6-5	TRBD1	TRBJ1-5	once	TGTGCCAGCAGTAACAGGGGTTCGGGTAATCAGCCCCAGCATTTT	CASSNRGSGNQPQHF
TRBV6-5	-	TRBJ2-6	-	TGTGCCAGCAGTTACTCGAACTCTGGGGCCAACGTCCTGACTTTC	CASSYSNSGANVLTF
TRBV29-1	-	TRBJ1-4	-	TGCAGCGTTAATTTGGGGAATGAAAAACTGTTTTTT	CSVNLGNEKLFF
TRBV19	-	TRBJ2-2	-	TGTGCCAGTACAGCAATTTGGGCGACAGCGAACACCGGGGAGCTGTTTTTT	CASTAIWATANTGELFF
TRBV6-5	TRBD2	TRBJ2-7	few	TGTGCCAGCAGTATAGCGGGGCCACGCCAAAACTACTTC	CASSIAGPRQNYF
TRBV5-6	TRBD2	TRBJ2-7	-	TGTGCCAGCAGGGCGGGGGTCGGCTACGAGCAGTACTTC	CASRAGVGYEQYF
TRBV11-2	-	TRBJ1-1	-	TGTGCCAGCAGCTCCCTCGCGGGCGATGGAGCTTTCTTT	CASSSLAGDGAFF
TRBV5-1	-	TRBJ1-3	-	TGCGCCAGCAGCTTGGATCCGGGCTCATCTGGAAACACCATATATTTT	CASSLDPGSSGNTIYF
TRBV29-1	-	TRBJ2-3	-	TGCAGCGTTGAGGCAGTCACAGATACGCAGTATTTT	CSVEAVTDTQYF
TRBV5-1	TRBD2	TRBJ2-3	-	TGCGCCAGCAGCAAAGGACTAGCGGGGGGGACCACAGATACGCAGTATTTT	CASSKGLAGGTTDTQYF
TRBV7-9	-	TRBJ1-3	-	TGTGCCAGCCGCAGGGGCCTCTCTGGAAACACCATATATTTT	CASRRGLSGNTIYF
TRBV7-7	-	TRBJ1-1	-	TGTGCCAGCAGCTTAGATAGGAGTGGGCAGGAAACTGAAGCTTTCTTT	CASSLDRSGQETEAFF
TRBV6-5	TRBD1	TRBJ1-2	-	TGTGCCAGCAGCCGGGACAGGGAGATCTATGGCTACACCTTC	CASSRDREIYGYTF
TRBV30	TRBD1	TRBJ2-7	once	TGTGCCTGGAGGTCCCCAGGGGGCCTCGAGCAGTACTTC	CAWRSPGGLEQYF
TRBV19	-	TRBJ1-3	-	TGTGCCACCGCGGACCGAACTGGAAACACCATATATTTT	CATADRTGNTIYF
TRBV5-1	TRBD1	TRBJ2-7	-	TGCGCCAGCAGCTTGGTTATACAGGGGAGCTCCTACGAGCAGTACTTC	CASSLVIQGSSYEQYF
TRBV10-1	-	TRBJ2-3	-	TGCGCCAGCAGTGGGGGGGACAGCACAGATACGCAGTATTTT	CASSGGDSTDTQYF
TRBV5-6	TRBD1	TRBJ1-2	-	TGTGCCAGCAGGGACGACAGGGCCTCTAACTATGGCTACACCTTC	CASRDDRASNYGYTF
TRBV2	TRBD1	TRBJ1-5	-	TGTGCCAGCAGTGAAGCGTGGACAGGGGAGAAGCATTTT	CASSEAWTGEKHF
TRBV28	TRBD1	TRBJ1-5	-	TGTGCCAGCAGTCGCAGAGGGACAGCCAATCAGCCCCAGCATTTT	CASSRRGTANQPQHF
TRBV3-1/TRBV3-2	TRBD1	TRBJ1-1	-	TGTGCCAGCAGCCAAAACAGGGGGCGGACTGAAGCTTTCTTT	CASSQNRGRTEAFF
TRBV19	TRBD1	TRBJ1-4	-	TGTGCCAGTAGCAGAACAGGGGGCGCAACTAATGAAAAACTGTTTTTT	CASSRTGGATNEKLFF
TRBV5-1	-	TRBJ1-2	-	TGCGCCAGCAGCGGCCGGGACGGAGGTAACTATGGCTACACCTTC	CASSGRDGGNYGYTF
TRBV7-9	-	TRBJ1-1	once	TGTGCCAGCAGCTTAGCAACGGGCACTGAAGCTTTCTTT	CASSLATGTEAFF
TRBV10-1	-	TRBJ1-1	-	TGCGCCAGCAGTCTGCGCCAGGGGATGAACACTGAAGCTTTCTTT	CASSLRQGMNTEAFF
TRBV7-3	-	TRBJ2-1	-	TGTGCCAGCAGCTTAACGGCGACACTCGGGCGGAATGAGCAGTTCTTC	CASSLTATLGRNEQFF
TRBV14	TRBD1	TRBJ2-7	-	TGTGCCAGCAGCCAAGAGGGACAGTTTTTATACGAGCAGTACTTC	CASSQEGQFLYEQYF
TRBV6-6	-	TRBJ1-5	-	TGTGCCAGCAGTTACGGGGCGGATAATCAGCCCCAGCATTTT	CASSYGADNQPQHF
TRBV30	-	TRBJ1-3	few	TGTGCCTGGAGATCGACAGGCGGTAGCGGCACCATATATTTT	CAWRSTGGSGTIYF
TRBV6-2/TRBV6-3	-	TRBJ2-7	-	TGTGCCAGCAGTTCAGAATCAAGATCCGGGGGCTTC	CASSSESRSGGF
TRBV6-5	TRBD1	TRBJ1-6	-	TGTGCCAGCAGGGACAGGGGGAGGTCACCCCTCCACTTT	CASRDRGRSPLHF
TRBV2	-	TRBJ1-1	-	TGTGCCAGCAGAAAGGGAGGGAGGAACACTGAAGCTTTCTTT	CASRKGGRNTEAFF
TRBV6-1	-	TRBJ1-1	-	TGTGCCAGCAGTGAACTACGCGAAGGACGTATCTTT	CASSELREGRIF
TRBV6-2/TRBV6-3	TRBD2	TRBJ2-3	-	TGTGCCAGCAGTTACGCTAGCGGGGGGGTTAGGGATACGCAGTATTTT	CASSYASGGVRDTQYF
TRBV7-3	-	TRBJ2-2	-	TGTGCCAGCAGCTTAAATTTCCTAAAGAACACCGGGGAGCTGTTTTTT	CASSLNFLKNTGELFF
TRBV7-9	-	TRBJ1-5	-	TGTGCCAGCAGCTTAGGGCAGGGGAATCAGCCCCAGCATTTT	CASSLGQGNQPQHF
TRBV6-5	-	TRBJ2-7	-	TGTGCCAGCAGTTACTCCGATAGCTCCTACGAGCAGTACTTC	CASSYSDSSYEQYF
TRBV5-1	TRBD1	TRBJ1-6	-	TGCGCCAGCAGCTCTCCGACAGGGGAGACCCTCCACTTT	CASSSPTGETLHF
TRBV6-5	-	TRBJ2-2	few	TGTGCCAGCAGGATCGGGGGCACCGGGGAGCTGTTTTTT	CASRIGGTGELFF